This TCR beta chain emerged from a study of tissue T cells after allogeneic stem cell transplantation. Unmatched junction bases numbered 1, after V lost 0 bases and J lost 2 bases. CDR1 and CDR2 from the germline V gene are GKSSPN and SITVG. The CDR3 runs to 14 residues. Stated time point: mouse harvest day 14 after allogeneic transplant. The graft held 10^6 splenic CD5+ T cells and 10^7 T-cell-depleted bone marrow cells. Regarding this clone: The gene symbols are mouse symbols. Read data end 1 residue before the CDR3 end; the end is taken from the germline J gene.

TCRdb's copy holds only in-frame clones and misses some; the assay was immunoSEQ multiplex PCR. The table has a few thousand clones, approximately 45% seen once. The sequenced sample consisted of lymph node tissue. V and J are TRBV31 and TRBJ2-7, with TRBD2 matching 10 bases. This clonotype originated in a female BALB/c mouse given C57BL/6 T cells with graft-versus-host disease after an allogeneic hematopoietic cell transplant. CDR3 protein: CAWSLGTGAYEQYF. The sequenced part of the CDR3 DNA is TGTGCCTGGAGTCTCGGGACTGGGGCCTATGAACAGTAC.